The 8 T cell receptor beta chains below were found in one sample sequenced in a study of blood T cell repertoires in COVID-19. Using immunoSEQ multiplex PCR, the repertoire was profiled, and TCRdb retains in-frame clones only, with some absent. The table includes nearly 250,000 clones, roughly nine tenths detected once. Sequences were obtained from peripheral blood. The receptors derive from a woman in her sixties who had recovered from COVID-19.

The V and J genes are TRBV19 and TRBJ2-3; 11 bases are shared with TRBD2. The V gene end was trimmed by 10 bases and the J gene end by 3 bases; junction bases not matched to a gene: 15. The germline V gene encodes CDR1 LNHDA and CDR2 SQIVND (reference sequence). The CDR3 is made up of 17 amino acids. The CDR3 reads CATAPGLAASGTDTQYF. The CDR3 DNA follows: TGTGCCACCGCCCCGGGACTAGCGGCCTCCGGTACAGATACGCAGTATTTT.

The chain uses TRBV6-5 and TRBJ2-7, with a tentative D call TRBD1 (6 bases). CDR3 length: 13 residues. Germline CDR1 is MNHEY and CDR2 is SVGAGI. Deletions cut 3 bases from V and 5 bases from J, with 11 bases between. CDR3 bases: TGTGCCAGCAGTTATGAGGCAGGGGACGAGCAGTACTTC. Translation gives CASSYEAGDEQYF.

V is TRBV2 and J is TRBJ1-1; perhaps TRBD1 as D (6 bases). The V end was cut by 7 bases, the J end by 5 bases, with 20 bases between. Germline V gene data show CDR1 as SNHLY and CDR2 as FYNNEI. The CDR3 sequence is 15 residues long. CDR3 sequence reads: CASIRGHVWGTEAFF. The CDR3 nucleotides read TGTGCCAGCATCAGGGGTCATGTTTGGGGTACTGAAGCTTTCTTT.

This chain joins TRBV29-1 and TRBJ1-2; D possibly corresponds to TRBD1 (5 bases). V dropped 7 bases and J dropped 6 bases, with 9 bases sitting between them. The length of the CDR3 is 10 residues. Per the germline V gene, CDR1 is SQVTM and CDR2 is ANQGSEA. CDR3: CSAGPDGYTF. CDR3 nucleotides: TGCAGCGCGGGACCAGATGGCTACACCTTC.

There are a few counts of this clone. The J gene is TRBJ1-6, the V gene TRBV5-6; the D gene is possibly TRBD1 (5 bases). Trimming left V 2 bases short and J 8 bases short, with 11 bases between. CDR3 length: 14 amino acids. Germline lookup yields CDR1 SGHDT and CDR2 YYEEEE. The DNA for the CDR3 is TGTGCCAGCAGCTTAGGGGCAAGGGATTCACCCCTCCACTTT. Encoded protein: CASSLGARDSPLHF.

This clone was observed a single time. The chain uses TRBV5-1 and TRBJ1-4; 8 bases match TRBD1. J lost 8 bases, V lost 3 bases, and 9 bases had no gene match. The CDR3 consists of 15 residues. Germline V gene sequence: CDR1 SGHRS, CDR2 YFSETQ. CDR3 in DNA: TGCGCCAGCAGCTCACAACAGGGGGTAGGAGAAAAACTGTTTTTT. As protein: CASSSQQGVGEKLFF. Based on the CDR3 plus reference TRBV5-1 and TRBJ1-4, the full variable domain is KAGVTQTPRYLIKTRGQQVTLSCSPISGHRSVSWYQQTPGQGLQFLFEYFSETQRNKGNFPGRFSGRQFSNSRSEMNVSTLELGDSALYLCASSSQQGVGEKLFFGSGTQLSVL.

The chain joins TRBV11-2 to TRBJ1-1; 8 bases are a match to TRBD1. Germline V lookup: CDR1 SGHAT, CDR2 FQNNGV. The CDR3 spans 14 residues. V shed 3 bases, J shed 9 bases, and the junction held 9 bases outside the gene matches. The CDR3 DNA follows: TGTGCCAGCAGCTTCCAGGCGGACAGGGTCAAAGCTTTCTTT. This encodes CASSFQADRVKAFF.

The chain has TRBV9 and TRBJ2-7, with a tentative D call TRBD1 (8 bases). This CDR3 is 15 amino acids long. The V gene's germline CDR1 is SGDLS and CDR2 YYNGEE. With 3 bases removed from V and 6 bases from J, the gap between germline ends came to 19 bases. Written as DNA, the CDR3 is TGTGCCAGCAGCGGAGGACAGGGAGGGTCTACCGAGCAGTACTTC. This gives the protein CASSGGQGGSTEQYF.